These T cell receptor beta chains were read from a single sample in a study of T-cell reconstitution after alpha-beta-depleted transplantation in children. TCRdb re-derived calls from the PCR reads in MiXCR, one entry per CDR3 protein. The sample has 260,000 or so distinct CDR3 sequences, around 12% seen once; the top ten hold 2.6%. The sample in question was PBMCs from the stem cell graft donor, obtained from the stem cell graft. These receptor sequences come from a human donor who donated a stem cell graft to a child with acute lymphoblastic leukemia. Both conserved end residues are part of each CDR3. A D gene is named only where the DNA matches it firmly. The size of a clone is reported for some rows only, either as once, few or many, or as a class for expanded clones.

CDR3aa: CASSFSGSRHHNEQFF; CDR3nt: TGTGCCAGCAGTTTCTCGGGTTCCCGACACCACAATGAGCAGTTCTTC; d_gene: .; abundance: many; v_gene: TRBV12-3/TRBV12-4; j_gene: TRBJ2-1
CDR3aa: CASSYGGANYGYTF; CDR3nt: TGTGCCAGCAGTTACGGCGGAGCTAACTATGGCTACACCTTC; d_gene: .; abundance: .; v_gene: TRBV6-2/TRBV6-3; j_gene: TRBJ1-2
CDR3aa: CASKEWKGYEQYF; CDR3nt: TGTGCCAGCAAGGAGTGGAAGGGGTACGAGCAGTACTTC; d_gene: .; abundance: many; v_gene: TRBV6-2/TRBV6-3; j_gene: TRBJ2-7
CDR3aa: CASSYGGGRLGNEQFF; CDR3nt: TGTGCCAGCAGTTATGGTGGGGGGCGGTTGGGCAATGAGCAGTTCTTC; d_gene: .; abundance: .; v_gene: TRBV6-5; j_gene: TRBJ2-1
CDR3aa: CASSSEAMAKNIQYF; CDR3nt: TGTGCCAGCAGCTCCGAGGCCATGGCCAAAAACATTCAGTACTTC; d_gene: .; abundance: many; v_gene: TRBV7-2; j_gene: TRBJ2-4
CDR3aa: CSAREGGVVYEQYF; CDR3nt: TGCAGTGCTAGAGAAGGTGGGGTTGTCTACGAGCAGTACTTC; d_gene: .; abundance: many; v_gene: TRBV20-1; j_gene: TRBJ2-7
CDR3aa: CASRIGARDTEAFF; CDR3nt: TGTGCCAGCAGAATAGGAGCCAGGGATACTGAAGCTTTCTTT; d_gene: .; abundance: many; v_gene: TRBV6-1; j_gene: TRBJ1-1
CDR3aa: CASSYQDNYGYTF; CDR3nt: TGTGCCAGCAGTTACCAGGACAACTATGGCTACACCTTC; d_gene: .; abundance: many; v_gene: TRBV6-2/TRBV6-3; j_gene: TRBJ1-2
CDR3aa: CAWSLAFTDTQYF; CDR3nt: TGTGCCTGGAGTCTAGCCTTCACAGATACGCAGTATTTT; d_gene: .; abundance: few; v_gene: TRBV30; j_gene: TRBJ2-3
CDR3aa: CASSLDAVGQFF; CDR3nt: TGTGCCAGCAGCTTGGATGCGGTGGGGCAGTTCTTC; d_gene: .; abundance: few; v_gene: TRBV5-5; j_gene: TRBJ2-1
CDR3aa: CATSDSGQGLNYNEQFF; CDR3nt: TGTGCCACCAGTGACTCTGGACAGGGTTTGAACTACAATGAGCAGTTCTTC; d_gene: TRBD1; abundance: many; v_gene: TRBV24-1; j_gene: TRBJ2-1
CDR3aa: CASSLGVGDRQFF; CDR3nt: TGTGCCAGCAGCTTAGGGGTTGGGGACAGGCAGTTCTTC; d_gene: TRBD1; abundance: many; v_gene: TRBV7-2; j_gene: TRBJ2-1
CDR3aa: CASSLGSLYNEQFF; CDR3nt: TGTGCCAGCTCTCTGGGATCCTTATACAATGAGCAGTTCTTC; d_gene: .; abundance: once; v_gene: TRBV12-3/TRBV12-4; j_gene: TRBJ2-1
CDR3aa: CASSYKRGYTDTQYF; CDR3nt: TGTGCCAGCAGTTACAAGCGGGGTTACACAGATACGCAGTATTTT; d_gene: TRBD2; abundance: many; v_gene: TRBV6-5; j_gene: TRBJ2-3
CDR3aa: CASSQSNYNEQFF; CDR3nt: TGTGCCAGCAGCCAATCTAATTACAATGAGCAGTTCTTC; d_gene: .; abundance: many; v_gene: TRBV14; j_gene: TRBJ2-1
CDR3aa: CASSLEGAGLFF; CDR3nt: TGTGCCAGCTCACTCGAGGGGGCCGGACTGTTTTTT; d_gene: TRBD1; abundance: few; v_gene: TRBV18; j_gene: TRBJ1-4
CDR3aa: CSARARVGATKNIQYF; CDR3nt: TGCAGTGCTAGGGCCCGTGTGGGGGCGACCAAAAACATTCAGTACTTC; d_gene: .; abundance: many; v_gene: TRBV20-1; j_gene: TRBJ2-4
CDR3aa: CASSQDATDEAFF; CDR3nt: TGTGCCAGCAGCCAAGATGCGACAGACGAAGCTTTCTTT; d_gene: .; abundance: many; v_gene: TRBV4-2; j_gene: TRBJ1-1
CDR3aa: CASSQGAWTGNTEAFF; CDR3nt: TGCGCCAGCAGCCAGGGGGCTTGGACAGGGAACACTGAAGCTTTCTTT; d_gene: TRBD1; abundance: .; v_gene: TRBV4-3; j_gene: TRBJ1-1
CDR3aa: CATSDRRGSAEQYF; CDR3nt: TGTGCCACCAGTGACCGACGAGGATCCGCCGAGCAGTACTTC; d_gene: .; abundance: few; v_gene: TRBV24-1; j_gene: TRBJ2-7
CDR3aa: CASSLWASKESEQYF; CDR3nt: TGTGCCAGCAGTCTTTGGGCATCCAAAGAATCGGAGCAGTACTTC; d_gene: .; abundance: many; v_gene: TRBV6-1; j_gene: TRBJ2-7
CDR3aa: CASSLESSEGSYNEQFF; CDR3nt: TGTGCCAGCAGTTTAGAATCTTCGGAGGGCTCCTACAATGAGCAGTTCTTC; d_gene: .; abundance: many; v_gene: TRBV28; j_gene: TRBJ2-1
CDR3aa: CSVEVSGTLNTEAFF; CDR3nt: TGCAGCGTTGAAGTCTCCGGGACTTTGAACACTGAAGCTTTCTTT; d_gene: .; abundance: few; v_gene: TRBV29-1; j_gene: TRBJ1-1
CDR3aa: CASSVLYSTDTQYF; CDR3nt: TGTGCCAGCAGCGTTCTTTATAGCACAGATACGCAGTATTTT; d_gene: .; abundance: many; v_gene: TRBV5-6; j_gene: TRBJ2-3
CDR3aa: CASRLQGASYNEQFF; CDR3nt: TGTGCCAGCAGACTCCAGGGGGCTTCCTACAATGAGCAGTTCTTC; d_gene: TRBD1; abundance: many; v_gene: TRBV28; j_gene: TRBJ2-1
CDR3aa: CASSFSGTSGIHYEQYF; CDR3nt: TGTGCCAGCAGCTTTTCCGGGACTAGCGGGATCCACTACGAGCAGTACTTC; d_gene: TRBD2; abundance: many; v_gene: TRBV11-2; j_gene: TRBJ2-7
CDR3aa: CASSLLGTGFPEAFF; CDR3nt: TGTGCCAGCAGTTTACTGGGGACAGGGTTTCCTGAAGCTTTCTTT; d_gene: TRBD1; abundance: many; v_gene: TRBV27; j_gene: TRBJ1-1
CDR3aa: CASSGRDGLDTQYF; CDR3nt: TGTGCCAGCAGCGGACGGGACGGTTTAGATACGCAGTATTTT; d_gene: .; abundance: many; v_gene: TRBV9; j_gene: TRBJ2-3
CDR3aa: CASSLGIGEAFF; CDR3nt: TGTGCCAGCAGCTTGGGGATTGGTGAAGCTTTCTTT; d_gene: .; abundance: many; v_gene: TRBV2; j_gene: TRBJ1-1
CDR3aa: CASSHLTGTGKDAGELFF; CDR3nt: TGCGCCAGCAGTCATCTCACCGGGACAGGGAAGGACGCCGGGGAGCTGTTTTTT; d_gene: TRBD1; abundance: .; v_gene: TRBV23-1; j_gene: TRBJ2-2
CDR3aa: CASSQEWSDYNSPLHF; CDR3nt: TGTGCCAGCAGCCAAGAGTGGAGCGACTATAATTCACCCCTCCACTTT; d_gene: .; abundance: many; v_gene: TRBV4-2; j_gene: TRBJ1-6
CDR3aa: CASSLVEGDKNIQYF; CDR3nt: TGCGCCAGCAGCTTGGTCGAGGGGGACAAAAACATTCAGTACTTC; d_gene: .; abundance: many; v_gene: TRBV5-1; j_gene: TRBJ2-4
CDR3aa: CASSLHDEQYF; CDR3nt: TGTGCCAGCAGCCTTCACGACGAGCAGTACTTC; d_gene: .; abundance: many; v_gene: TRBV11-2; j_gene: TRBJ2-7
CDR3aa: CASSESGGPETQYF; CDR3nt: TGTGCCAGCAGTGAATCGGGTGGGCCCGAGACCCAGTACTTC; d_gene: .; abundance: many; v_gene: TRBV25-1; j_gene: TRBJ2-5
CDR3aa: CSARESGFTGNTIYF; CDR3nt: TGCAGTGCTAGAGAGTCAGGGTTTACCGGAAACACCATATATTTT; d_gene: .; abundance: many; v_gene: TRBV20-1; j_gene: TRBJ1-3
CDR3aa: CASSFTGGSNTGELFF; CDR3nt: TGTGCCAGCAGCTTTACAGGGGGCTCTAACACCGGGGAGCTGTTTTTT; d_gene: TRBD1; abundance: .; v_gene: TRBV7-3; j_gene: TRBJ2-2
CDR3aa: CASSQDKGRGGKGDEQFF; CDR3nt: TGCGCCAGCAGCCAAGATAAGGGACGGGGGGGCAAAGGCGATGAGCAGTTCTTC; d_gene: TRBD2; abundance: .; v_gene: TRBV4-3; j_gene: TRBJ2-1
CDR3aa: CASSRDDYGYTF; CDR3nt: TGCGCCAGCAGCAGGGATGACTATGGCTACACCTTC; d_gene: .; abundance: many; v_gene: TRBV10-2; j_gene: TRBJ1-2
CDR3aa: CASSTDRGSRDYTF; CDR3nt: TGTGCCAGCAGCACTGACAGGGGGAGTCGGGACTACACCTTC; d_gene: TRBD1; abundance: many; v_gene: TRBV11-2; j_gene: TRBJ1-2
CDR3aa: CASSPGSSGNTIYF; CDR3nt: TGTGCCAGCAGCCCTGGGAGCTCTGGAAACACCATATATTTT; d_gene: .; abundance: many; v_gene: TRBV9; j_gene: TRBJ1-3
CDR3aa: CASTESSYNEQFF; CDR3nt: TGTGCCAGTACGGAGAGCTCCTACAATGAGCAGTTCTTC; d_gene: .; abundance: many; v_gene: TRBV28; j_gene: TRBJ2-1
CDR3aa: CASSLFRAGGPRETQYF; CDR3nt: TGTGCCAGCAGTTTATTTAGGGCCGGCGGTCCCAGAGAGACCCAGTACTTC; d_gene: .; abundance: many; v_gene: TRBV28; j_gene: TRBJ2-5
CDR3aa: CATWDRDFTDTQYF; CDR3nt: TGTGCCACCTGGGACAGGGACTTCACAGATACGCAGTATTTT; d_gene: TRBD1; abundance: many; v_gene: TRBV15; j_gene: TRBJ2-3
CDR3aa: CASSHEFDGSSGNTIYF; CDR3nt: TGTGCCAGCAGTCACGAGTTCGACGGGAGCTCTGGAAACACCATATATTTT; d_gene: .; abundance: many; v_gene: TRBV12-3/TRBV12-4; j_gene: TRBJ1-3
CDR3aa: CASSLDGLAALGQFF; CDR3nt: TGTGCCAGCAGTTTGGACGGACTAGCGGCCCTGGGGCAGTTCTTC; d_gene: TRBD2; abundance: .; v_gene: TRBV12-3/TRBV12-4; j_gene: TRBJ2-1
CDR3aa: CASSLQGHNEQFF; CDR3nt: TGTGCCAGCAGTTTACAGGGCCACAATGAGCAGTTCTTC; d_gene: .; abundance: many; v_gene: TRBV28; j_gene: TRBJ2-1
CDR3aa: CASASQGHNEQFF; CDR3nt: TGCGCCAGCGCTTCCCAAGGCCACAATGAGCAGTTCTTC; d_gene: .; abundance: many; v_gene: TRBV23-1; j_gene: TRBJ2-1
CDR3aa: CASSRRGGAGELFF; CDR3nt: TGTGCCAGTAGTCGTCGGGGCGGCGCCGGGGAGCTGTTTTTT; d_gene: .; abundance: many; v_gene: TRBV19; j_gene: TRBJ2-2
CDR3aa: CSARMGNSNYGYTF; CDR3nt: TGCAGTGCTAGGATGGGGAATTCTAACTATGGCTACACCTTC; d_gene: .; abundance: many; v_gene: TRBV20-1; j_gene: TRBJ1-2
CDR3aa: CASSSGLRTYNEQFF; CDR3nt: TGTGCCAGCAGTTCCGGGCTCAGGACATACAATGAGCAGTTCTTC; d_gene: .; abundance: many; v_gene: TRBV12-3/TRBV12-4; j_gene: TRBJ2-1